The 27 T cell receptor beta chains listed next were all sequenced from one sample in a study of OX40 agonist ivuxolimab in advanced cancers. Using immunoSEQ multiplex PCR, the repertoire was profiled, and TCRdb retains in-frame clones only, with some absent. The sample shows 120,000 or so clones, just over 90% of them seen only once. This sample comprised CD4+ or CD8+ T cells sorted from blood, obtained in a trial of the OX40 agonist ivuxolimab. The receptors here all came from an adult with an advanced solid tumor such as melanoma, head and neck, liver or kidney cancer.

The chain employs TRBV7-3 and TRBJ2-1, with D perhaps matching TRBD2 (6 bases). V was cut by 2 bases and J by 8 bases, with 22 bases left in between. Germline V gene data show CDR1 as SGHTA and CDR2 as FQGTGA. CDR3 length: 17 residues. The CDR3 sequence is CASSLGPRVSGKDEQFF. DNA of the CDR3: TGTGCCAGCAGCTTAGGACCAAGAGTTAGCGGTAAAGATGAGCAGTTCTTC.

The V call is TRBV6-1, the J call TRBJ2-7, with D unclear. CDR1 and CDR2 (germline): MNHNS, SASEGT. The CDR3 spans 11 residues. Trimming took 8 bases from V and 3 from J, leaving 8 bases between them. The DNA for the CDR3 is TGTGCCAGCCGACGCGGCTACGAGCAGTACTTC. It translates to CASRRGYEQYF.

This chain connects TRBV5-1 to TRBJ2-1; TRBD2 matches at 8 bases. Germline V gene sequence: CDR1 SGHRS, CDR2 YFSETQ. This CDR3 comprises 15 residues. Unmatched junction bases numbered 5, after V lost 0 bases and J lost 6 bases. The CDR3: CASSLVAGGGNEQFF. CDR3 coding DNA: TGCGCCAGCAGCTTGGTTGCGGGAGGCGGCAATGAGCAGTTCTTC.

The J gene is TRBJ1-5, the V gene TRBV19, with D possibly being TRBD1 (5 bases). Trimming took 4 bases from V and 0 from J, leaving 22 bases between them. The CDR3 spans 19 residues. Germline lookup yields CDR1 LNHDA and CDR2 SQIVND (reference sequence). CDR3 in amino acids: CASSNRQWGNGFSNQPQHF. CDR3 DNA sequence: TGTGCCAGTAGTAACCGACAGTGGGGGAATGGGTTTAGCAATCAGCCCCAGCATTTT.

This sequence joins TRBV19 and TRBJ2-1; 7 nucleotides line up with TRBD2. This CDR3 has 13 amino acids. V was clipped by 9 bases and J by 1 base; unmatched bases: 3. Germline loops: CDR1 LNHDA, CDR2 SQIVND (reference sequence). CDR3 sequence: CASSGTSYNEQFF. The DNA of the CDR3 is TGTGCCAGCAGCGGGACTTCCTACAATGAGCAGTTCTTC.

The chain has TRBV11-2 and TRBJ2-5; TRBD1 matches 8 bases. J was trimmed by 2 bases and V by 3 bases; bases with no gene match: 5. The CDR3 is made up of 15 amino acids. Germline CDR1 and CDR2: SGHAT and FQNNGV. Written as DNA, the CDR3 is TGTGCCAGCAGCTTCCAGGGACAGGCACAAGAGACCCAGTACTTC. It translates to CASSFQGQAQETQYF.

The chain employs TRBV18 and TRBJ1-2; no clear D. Germline-derived CDR1 and CDR2 are KGHSH and LQKENI. The CDR3 contains 14 residues. Trimming took off 2 bases at V and 6 bases at J, with 13 bases between the two ends. Here the CDR3 DNA reads TGTGCCAGCTCACCATTGGAGGGCGGGGATGGCTACACCTTC. Its protein product is CASSPLEGGDGYTF.

The rearrangement joins TRBV5-1 to TRBJ2-1, with 9 nucleotides matching TRBD2. Germline-derived CDR1 and CDR2 are SGHRS and YFSETQ. Losses at the gene ends were 0 bases for V and 7 bases for J; bases not matched to a gene: 5. This CDR3 has 15 residues. DNA of the CDR3: TGCGCCAGCAGCTTGGGGGCGGGAGGGCATAATGAGCAGTTCTTC. This sequence encodes CASSLGAGGHNEQFF.

The chain recombines TRBV6-6 with TRBJ1-1; maybe TRBD1 (6 bases). The germline V gene has CDR1 MNHNY and CDR2 SVGAGI (reference sequence). CDR3 length: 13 amino acids. V was clipped by 2 bases and J by 4 bases, with 8 bases between them. The DNA of the CDR3 is TGTGCCAGCAGTTACGGGGGGCCCACTGAAGCTTTCTTT. Its protein product is CASSYGGPTEAFF.

V and J are TRBV5-1 and TRBJ2-5; 8 positions match TRBD1. Germline V CDR1 and CDR2: SGHRS, YFSETQ. The CDR3 is 16 residues long. Germline trimming cut 4 bases from V and 0 bases from J; bases unmatched to any gene: 8. DNA of the CDR3: TGCGCCAGCAGCGGGGGGACAGGAGGGTACCAAGAGACCCAGTACTTC. It translates to CASSGGTGGYQETQYF.

The V gene is TRBV12-5, the J gene TRBJ2-3; TRBD2 aligns across 15 bases. CDR1 is LGHNT, CDR2 FRNRAP, per germline. This CDR3 is 16 amino acids long. Unmatched junction bases numbered 5, after V lost 5 bases and J lost 5 bases. The CDR3 nucleotides are TGTGCTAGTGGTCCAGGACTAGCGGGAGGGGTAGATACGCAGTATTTT. Its translation: CASGPGLAGGVDTQYF.

V is TRBV10-3 and J is TRBJ1-3; TRBD1 agrees at 9 bases. The germline CDR1 and CDR2 sequences are ENHRY and SYGVKD. The CDR3 totals 15 residues. Trimming took 5 bases from V and 5 from J; bases not matched to a gene: 7. CDR3 bases: TGTGCCATCAGTTCTTTGGACAGGGGTAGAAACACCATATATTTT. It specifies CAISSLDRGRNTIYF.

This clone has just one count. The rearrangement uses TRBV14 and TRBJ1-1; D might be TRBD1 (5 bases). CDR3 length: 16 amino acids. Trimming pared 0 bases from V and 4 bases from J, leaving 15 bases between. In germline, CDR1 is SGHDN, CDR2 FVKESK. The CDR3 DNA reads TGTGCCAGCAGCCAAGATGGGACGGGCCTCGGCACTGAAGCTTTCTTT. This translates into CASSQDGTGLGTEAFF.

Turning to this clone: The sample has other DNA sequences that encode this CDR3 too. The chain carries TRBV15 and TRBJ1-6; no definite D call. Germline CDR1 LNHNV, CDR2 YYDKDF (reference sequence). The CDR3 has 14 amino acids. V gave up 3 bases and J gave up 7 bases, with 10 bases separating them. CDR3 in DNA: TGTGCCACCAGCAGGGACCCTTCCAATTCACCCCTCCACTTT. Amino acids: CATSRDPSNSPLHF.

CDR3 bases: TGTGCCAGCTCACCAGAAGGCCTAGCGGGGGGTAATGAGCAGTTCTTC. Protein product: CASSPEGLAGGNEQFF. The chain uses TRBV18 and TRBJ2-1, with TRBD2 identical over 11 bases. CDR3 size: 16 residues. V gave up 2 bases and J gave up 7 bases; unmatched junction bases: 7. Germline CDR1 KGHSH, CDR2 LQKENI.

V usage is TRBV4-1 and J usage is TRBJ1-4; TRBD1 agrees at 8 bases. J lost 8 bases, V lost 3 bases, and 8 bases had no gene match. The germline V gene has CDR1 MGHRA and CDR2 YSYEKL. The CDR3 has 15 residues. The CDR3 loop reads CASSQAGTGGEKLFF. CDR3 DNA sequence: TGCGCCAGCAGCCAGGCCGGGACAGGAGGGGAAAAACTGTTTTTT.

Turning to this clone: The identical CDR3 is also encoded by other nucleotide sequences in the sample. The gene calls are TRBV5-4 and TRBJ1-6; no firm D call. The CDR3 sequence is 15 residues long. The germline gives CDR1 SGHNT, CDR2 YYREEE (reference sequence). Deletions cut 5 bases from V and 6 bases from J, with 15 bases between. The CDR3 DNA follows: TGTGCCAGCAGTCCCCCGGACGGAACTAATTCACCCCTCCACTTT. This translates into CASSPPDGTNSPLHF.

The gene calls are TRBV7-9 and TRBJ2-1; 9 nucleotides match TRBD2. J was trimmed by 6 bases and V by 3 bases; bases with no gene match: 3. The germline CDR1 and CDR2 sequences are SEHNR and FQNEAQ (reference sequence). The CDR3 sequence is 14 residues long. The CDR3: CASSLGGGANEQFF. CDR3 coding DNA: TGTGCCAGCAGCTTGGGCGGGGGGGCCAATGAGCAGTTCTTC.

The V gene is TRBV19, the J gene TRBJ1-1; 9 bases agree with TRBD1. CDR3 size: 14 residues. Germline CDR1 and CDR2: LNHDA and SQIVND (reference sequence). J gave up 2 bases and V 10 bases, and 8 bases lay outside the gene matches. The CDR3 sequence is CATTGGAGNTEAFF. As DNA, the CDR3 is TGTGCCACCACAGGGGGCGCGGGTAACACTGAAGCTTTCTTT. The whole variable domain, filled in from reference TRBV19 and TRBJ1-1, reads DGGITQSPKYLFRKEGQNVTLSCEQNLNHDAMYWYRQDPGQGLRLIYYSQIVNDFQKGDIAEGYSVSREKKESFPLTVTSAQKNPTAFYLCATTGGAGNTEAFFGQGTRLTVV.

This sequence joins TRBV19 and TRBJ2-2; D may correspond to TRBD1 or TRBD2 (5 bases each). Germline V lookup: CDR1 LNHDA, CDR2 SQIVND (reference sequence). The CDR3 spans 16 residues. The V end lost 4 bases, the J end lost 1 base, and 13 bases lay between the germline ends. The CDR3 bases are TGTGCCAGTAGTAAGACCGGGACCCTGAACACCGGGGAGCTGTTTTTT. Protein: CASSKTGTLNTGELFF.

The chain's CDR3 is CASSLVGRGSGYGYTF. CDR3 bases: TGTGCCAGCAGCCTCGTCGGTAGGGGCTCGGGCTATGGCTACACCTTC. The chain uses TRBV5-4 and TRBJ1-2; TRBD1 is a possible D gene (5 bases). The germline V gene has CDR1 SGHNT and CDR2 YYREEE (reference sequence). The CDR3 is made up of 16 amino acids. The germline V and J ends were trimmed by 4 bases and 4 bases, with 20 bases remaining between them.

V usage is TRBV19 and J usage is TRBJ2-6, with 11 bases that match TRBD1. The CDR3 runs 18 residues. In germline, CDR1 is LNHDA, CDR2 SQIVND (reference sequence). With V trimmed by 6 bases and J by 2 bases, 9 bases remained unmatched. The CDR3 bases are TGTGCCAGTAGCATGACCGGGACAGGGGGGACTGGGGCCAACGTCCTGACTTTC. This encodes CASSMTGTGGTGANVLTF.

This rearrangement joins TRBV4-1 to TRBJ2-1; TRBD2 aligns across 10 bases. Germline CDR1 is MGHRA and CDR2 is YSYEKL. The V gene end was trimmed by 0 bases and the J gene end by 7 bases; junction bases not matched to a gene: 6. The CDR3 extends over 16 amino acids. The CDR3 DNA sequence: TGCGCCAGCAGCCAAGAAGGCCTAGCGGGGGTTAATGAGCAGTTCTTC. This gives the protein CASSQEGLAGVNEQFF.

As DNA, the CDR3 is TGTGCCAGCAGCTTGGACAGCGGGAGCCCCGCAGATACGCAGTATTTT. Its protein is CASSLDSGSPADTQYF. V and J are TRBV5-4 and TRBJ2-3; TRBD2 matches at 8 bases. Trimming at V came to 0 bases and at J to 4 bases, leaving 7 bases not matched to a gene. The CDR3 is made up of 16 amino acids. Germline CDR1 SGHNT, CDR2 YYREEE (reference sequence).

The rearrangement links TRBV6-6 to TRBJ1-2; no clear D gene. Looked up from germline, CDR1 is MNHNY and CDR2 is SVGAGI (reference sequence). Trimming pared 5 bases from V and 4 bases from J, leaving 11 bases between. The CDR3 has 13 amino acids. The CDR3 protein is CASSPRTIYGYTF. As DNA, the CDR3 is TGTGCCAGCAGTCCCCGGACTATCTATGGCTACACCTTC.

The chain recombines TRBV2 with TRBJ2-5; D gene unclear. V dropped 1 base and J dropped 5 bases, with 5 bases sitting between them. Germline assignment: CDR1 SNHLY and CDR2 FYNNEI. The CDR3 spans 12 residues. The chain's CDR3 is CASSEVRETQYF. Written as DNA, the CDR3 is TGTGCCAGCAGTGAAGTGAGGGAGACCCAGTACTTC.

The chain recombines TRBV6-6 with TRBJ1-5; D is unclear. Germline CDR1 is MNHNY and CDR2 is SVGAGI (reference sequence). The CDR3 is 14 amino acids. V gave up 2 bases and J gave up 2 bases, with 7 bases separating them. CDR3 amino acids: CASSYDGRNQPQHF. CDR3 coding DNA: TGTGCCAGCAGTTACGACGGACGCAATCAGCCCCAGCATTTT.